What follows are 16 T cell receptor beta chains derived from one specimen sequenced in a study of blood T cell repertoires in COVID-19. Sequenced by immunoSEQ multiplex PCR; TCRdb stores in-frame clones only, minus some. Found here are 250,000 to 350,000 clones, around 90% of them singletons; the top ten hold 6.3%. The sequenced sample was peripheral blood. These receptors came from a woman between 45 and 60 years old with COVID-19, enrolled during active disease.

The rearrangement uses TRBV11-3 and TRBJ2-1; 11 bases match TRBD2. The CDR3 consists of 16 residues. V trimming: 3 bases; J trimming: 3 bases; junction bases outside the gene matches: 4. Germline V gene lookup returns CDR1 SGHNT and CDR2 YENEEA. In DNA form, the CDR3 reads TGTGCCAGCAGCTTGGGGACTAGCGGCTTCTACAATGAGCAGTTCTTC. The encoded protein is CASSLGTSGFYNEQFF.

The chain has TRBV11-2 and TRBJ2-1; 7 bases are a match to TRBD1. Germline trimming cut 4 bases from V and 0 bases from J; bases unmatched to any gene: 9. CDR3 length equals 17 residues. The germline CDR1 and CDR2 sequences are SGHAT and FQNNGV. The DNA of the CDR3 is TGTGCCAGCAGCTCAAGACAGGGAAGGGACTCCTACAATGAGCAGTTCTTC. This sequence encodes CASSSRQGRDSYNEQFF. Full variable domain (outside the CDR3, taken from reference TRBV11-2 and TRBJ2-1): EAGVAQSPRYKIIEKRQSVAFWCNPISGHATLYWYQQILGQGPKLLIQFQNNGVVDDSQLPKDRFSAERLKGVDSTLKIQPAKLEDSAVYLCASSSRQGRDSYNEQFFGPGTRLTVL.

The chain couples TRBV6-1 to TRBJ2-5; TRBD2 might be the D (6 bases). Germline assignment: CDR1 MNHNS and CDR2 SASEGT. V lost 2 bases, J lost 5 bases, and 15 bases lay in between. CDR3 length: 15 amino acids. The CDR3: CASSEMWRVGETQYF. In nucleotides, the CDR3 is TGTGCCAGCAGTGAAATGTGGAGGGTCGGCGAGACCCAGTACTTC.

This sequence joins TRBV23-1 and TRBJ2-7; 8 nucleotides align to TRBD1. TRBV23-1 is treated as an ORF (open reading frame) with a function not yet certain. The CDR3 spans 14 residues. Germline trimming cut 8 bases from V and 5 bases from J; bases unmatched to any gene: 11. The CDR3 nucleotides are TGCGCCAGCGACACTCAGGGGGCCAAAAACGAGCAGTACTTC. Translating gives CASDTQGAKNEQYF.

V gene TRBV10-2 combines with J gene TRBJ2-2; 12 positions agree with TRBD1. This CDR3 contains 16 residues. The V segment lost 7 bases and the J segment 3 bases; nucleotides outside the gene matches: 6. CDR1 is WSHSY, CDR2 SAAADI, per germline. CDR3 sequence: CASTGDRGHDTGELFF. CDR3 sequence (DNA): TGCGCCAGCACTGGGGACAGGGGGCACGACACCGGGGAGCTGTTTTTT.

The chain carries TRBV19 and TRBJ2-2; 7 positions match TRBD1. The CDR3 has 16 amino acids. Germline assignment: CDR1 LNHDA and CDR2 SQIVND (reference sequence). V was pared by 2 bases and J by 5 bases, with 8 bases of the junction left unmatched. CDR3 in amino acids: CASSIWRQGRTGELFF. The CDR3 region has the DNA TGTGCCAGTAGTATATGGCGACAGGGAAGGACCGGGGAGCTGTTTTTT. Variable domain in full (rest from reference TRBV19 and TRBJ2-2): DGGITQSPKYLFRKEGQNVTLSCEQNLNHDAMYWYRQDPGQGLRLIYYSQIVNDFQKGDIAEGYSVSREKKESFPLTVTSAQKNPTAFYLCASSIWRQGRTGELFFGEGSRLTVL.

This chain connects TRBV11-2 to TRBJ1-3; the D gene is possibly TRBD1 (6 bases). V lost 0 bases and J 3 bases, leaving 12 bases between the germline ends. Germline assignment: CDR1 SGHAT and CDR2 FQNNGV. The CDR3 is 16 residues long. The CDR3 region is CASSLEGDKFGNTIYF. The CDR3 bases are TGTGCCAGCAGCTTAGAGGGGGACAAATTTGGAAACACCATATATTTT.

V is TRBV12-3 or TRBV12-4 and J is TRBJ2-7; D possibly corresponds to TRBD1 (6 bases). The length of the CDR3 is 13 residues. Deletions cut 6 bases from V and 0 bases from J, with 9 bases between. The DNA of the CDR3 is TGTGCCAGCAGCAGGGACATCTCCTACGAGCAGTACTTC. Translated: CASSRDISYEQYF.

The rearrangement links TRBV6-5 to TRBJ1-2, with 8 bases fitting TRBD1. The CDR3 extends over 16 amino acids. Germline loops: CDR1 MNHEY, CDR2 SVGAGI. The ends lost 0 bases at V and 7 bases at J; junction bases unmatched: 10. In nucleotides, the CDR3 is TGTGCCAGCAGTTACTCAGGCGGCCAGGGGGCCAGTGGCTACACCTTC. Its protein product is CASSYSGGQGASGYTF.

This clone showed up just once. The J gene is TRBJ2-1, the V gene TRBV10-2, with D possibly TRBD2 on 6 matching bases. V was cut by 8 bases and J by 5 bases, with 25 bases left in between. Looked up from germline, CDR1 is WSHSY and CDR2 is SAAADI. This CDR3 comprises 17 residues. The CDR3 DNA reads as TGCGCCAGCTTCCCGATCGAAAGGGAGGATCGCCACAATGAGCAGTTCTTC. Translation gives CASFPIEREDRHNEQFF.

This rearrangement joins TRBV10-3 to TRBJ1-1, with 7 bases fitting TRBD1. The CDR3 runs to 13 residues. The germline CDR1 and CDR2 sequences are ENHRY and SYGVKD. The V segment lost 6 bases and the J segment 3 bases; nucleotides outside the gene matches: 4. In DNA, the CDR3 is TGTGCCATCAGCGACAGGGTGGACACTGAAGCTTTCTTT. Translating it yields CAISDRVDTEAFF.

This clone was observed a single time. The chain is built from TRBV19 and TRBJ1-4; possibly TRBD1 for D (5 bases). From germline, CDR1 is LNHDA and CDR2 SQIVND (reference sequence). With 5 bases removed from V and 8 bases from J, the gap between germline ends came to 15 bases. CDR3 length: 14 residues. Here the CDR3 reads CASSLGPGGEKLFF. Here the CDR3 DNA reads TGTGCCAGTAGTCTGGGGCCGGGAGGAGAAAAACTGTTTTTT.

The J gene is TRBJ1-4, the V gene TRBV9; D might be TRBD1 (5 bases). The germline V gene has CDR1 SGDLS and CDR2 YYNGEE. The CDR3 totals 15 residues. Trimming left V 3 bases short and J 5 bases short, with 14 bases between. CDR3 sequence reads: CASSAGGTLNEKLFF. CDR3 coding DNA: TGTGCCAGCAGCGCCGGGGGGACCCTAAATGAAAAACTGTTTTTT.

Only one count was recorded for this clone. This sequence joins TRBV6-1 and TRBJ2-5; TRBD2 aligns across 13 bases. This CDR3 contains 17 residues. V lost 3 bases, J lost 4 bases, and 8 bases stayed unmatched. CDR1 is MNHNS and CDR2 is SASEGT in the germline V gene. CDR3 DNA: TGTGCCAGCAGTGACGGTACTAGCGGGAGGGTAAGAGAGACCCAGTACTTC. It specifies CASSDGTSGRVRETQYF.

V usage is TRBV5-1 and J usage is TRBJ2-7; weak D call: TRBD2 (5 bases). Looked up from germline, CDR1 is SGHRS and CDR2 is YFSETQ. The CDR3 extends over 14 amino acids. V lost 1 base and J lost 2, with 10 bases in between. The CDR3 nucleotides are TGCGCCAGCAGCTTGAGTGGGCGGGCCTACGAGCAGTACTTC. Translated, it gives CASSLSGRAYEQYF.

This chain uses TRBV11-3 with TRBJ2-1; possibly TRBD2 for D (5 bases). The V end was cut by 4 bases, the J end by 0 bases, with 25 bases between. This CDR3 has 20 residues. CDR1 is SGHNT, CDR2 YENEEA, per germline. The CDR3, as DNA: TGTGCCAGCAGCTCCCCAAGCGGACCACAAATCGAAAACTCCTACAATGAGCAGTTCTTC. It yields the protein CASSSPSGPQIENSYNEQFF.